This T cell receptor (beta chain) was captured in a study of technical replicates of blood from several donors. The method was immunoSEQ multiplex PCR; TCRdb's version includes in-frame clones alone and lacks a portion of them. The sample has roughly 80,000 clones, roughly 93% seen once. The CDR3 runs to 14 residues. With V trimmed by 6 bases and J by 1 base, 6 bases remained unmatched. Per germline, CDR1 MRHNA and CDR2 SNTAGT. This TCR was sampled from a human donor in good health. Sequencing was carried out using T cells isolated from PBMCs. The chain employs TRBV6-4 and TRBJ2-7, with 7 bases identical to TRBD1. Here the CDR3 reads CASSRDSGSYEQYF. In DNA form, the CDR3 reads TGTGCCAGCAGCCGGGACAGCGGTTCCTACGAGCAGTACTTC.